A selection of T cell receptor beta chains follows, all from one sample in a study of regulatory T cells in long-lasting Graves disease. TCRdb re-called the multiplex PCR reads through MiXCR, storing one row per CDR3 protein. The table shows hundreds of thousands of distinct CDR3 sequences, with approximately 15% occurring only once. The same sample was also used in a study of T cells in Graves' hyperthyroidism and ophthalmopathy.

Sequencing was performed on peripheral blood mononuclear cells (PBMCs), taken at new diagnosis, from a patient treated with antithyroid drugs. The receptor set was obtained from a woman aged 25 to 39 with Graves disease. Each CDR3 is given with its conserved first and last residue. A D gene is named only where the DNA matches it firmly. Some rows mark clone size as missing; the rest say once, few, many or name a class of expanded clone.

>few|NA|TRBJ2-2|TRBV7-3
CASRPLALGGELFF
TGTGCCAGCAGACCTCTGGCGTTGGGCGGGGAGCTGTTTTTT
>few|TRBD1|TRBJ1-6|TRBV6-9
CASSEGTGAGSPLHF
TGCGCCAGCAGTGAAGGGACAGGAGCAGGTTCACCCCTCCACTTT
>many|TRBD1|TRBJ2-5|TRBV28
CASSVAGQGEGKTQYF
TGTGCCAGCAGTGTAGCCGGACAGGGCGAAGGGAAGACCCAGTACTTC
>NA|NA|TRBJ1-1|TRBV2
CASNKVTEAFF
TGTGCCAGCAACAAGGTCACTGAAGCTTTCTTT
>many|TRBD1|TRBJ1-6|TRBV28
CASSLGQGAWTPLHF
TGTGCCAGCAGCTTAGGGCAGGGGGCTTGGACACCCCTCCACTTT
>NA|NA|TRBJ2-3|TRBV28
CASSWPSDTQYF
TGTGCCAGCAGTTGGCCCTCAGATACGCAGTATTTT
>few|NA|TRBJ1-2|TRBV10-2
CASSEGRARRGYTF
TGCGCCAGTAGTGAGGGCAGGGCTCGGAGGGGCTACACCTTC
>NA|NA|TRBJ1-2|TRBV29-1
CSVATGLLYGYTF
TGCAGCGTTGCAACCGGATTACTCTATGGCTACACCTTC
>few|NA|TRBJ2-1|TRBV7-8
CASSRGGGLVYNEQFF
TGTGCCAGCAGCCGAGGAGGGGGCCTCGTATACAATGAGCAGTTCTTC
>few|TRBD1|TRBJ2-1|TRBV5-1
CASNPDRMGEQFF
TGCGCCAGCAACCCGGACAGGATGGGTGAGCAGTTCTTC
>NA|TRBD2|TRBJ2-6|TRBV4-1
CASSLRQREPGANVLTF
TGTGCCAGCAGCCTGCGACAGCGGGAGCCTGGGGCCAACGTCCTGACTTTC
>NA|NA|TRBJ2-1|TRBV5-1
CASSLAEGKGYNEQFF
TGCGCCAGCAGCTTGGCCGAGGGTAAAGGCTACAATGAGCAGTTCTTC
>few|NA|TRBJ1-2|TRBV14
CASSQESPTYGYTF
TGTGCCAGCAGCCAAGAGTCTCCGACCTATGGCTACACCTTC
>many|NA|TRBJ1-5|TRBV12-3/TRBV12-4
CASSPDTGPPNQPQHF
TGTGCCAGCAGTCCGGACACAGGGCCACCAAATCAGCCCCAGCATTTT
>many|NA|TRBJ1-2|TRBV28
CATRGGNYGYTF
TGTGCCACCAGAGGGGGGAACTATGGCTACACCTTC
>few|TRBD1|TRBJ1-3|TRBV12-3/TRBV12-4
CASSRTGVGNTIYF
TGTGCCAGCAGTCGAACAGGGGTTGGAAACACCATATATTTT
>NA|NA|TRBJ1-1|TRBV20-1
CSAPANTEAFF
TGCAGTGCTCCCGCGAACACTGAAGCTTTCTTT
>many|NA|TRBJ2-3|TRBV12-3/TRBV12-4
CASSLEILGGTQYF
TGTGCCAGCAGTTTAGAAATTTTGGGAGGTACGCAGTATTTT
>NA|TRBD1|TRBJ1-2|TRBV3-1
CASGGTGGHGYTF
TGTGCCAGCGGCGGGACAGGGGGCCATGGCTACACCTTC
>many|NA|TRBJ2-1|TRBV30
CAWMPGTEKFF
TGTGCCTGGATGCCCGGGACTGAGAAGTTCTTC
>NA|TRBD2|TRBJ2-7|TRBV7-9
CASSQEGLAGLDEQYF
TGTGCCAGCAGCCAAGAGGGACTAGCGGGACTCGACGAGCAGTACTTC
>few|NA|TRBJ1-1|TRBV20-1
CSARGGLF
TGCAGTGCTAGAGGCGGGCTCTTT
>many|NA|TRBJ2-7|TRBV20-1
CSASADEQYF
TGCAGTGCTAGTGCAGACGAGCAGTACTTC
>few|NA|TRBJ2-3|TRBV27
CASSVEASLTTDTQYF
TGTGCCAGCAGTGTGGAGGCTAGCCTTACCACAGATACGCAGTATTTT
>few|TRBD2|TRBJ2-1|TRBV5-6
CASSLWTSGGRQFF
TGTGCCAGCAGCTTGTGGACTAGCGGGGGAAGGCAGTTCTTC
>many|NA|TRBJ1-5|TRBV28
CASSSDSHGNQPQHF
TGTGCCAGCAGTTCTGACAGCCACGGCAATCAGCCCCAGCATTTT
>many|NA|TRBJ1-5|TRBV28
CAISAYNQPQHF
TGTGCCATCAGTGCATACAATCAGCCCCAGCATTTT